A single sample is the source of the 26 T cell receptor beta chains below, sequenced in a study of blood T cells in healthy people across ages. Next came a second PCR, run for about 6 to 11 cycles, which used a sample-barcoded 5' primer along with a J-beta primer mix. TCRdb independently ran MiXCR on the 5' RACE reads; one entry per CDR3 protein. The data show around 1,900,000 distinct CDR3 sequences, roughly 43% seen once. Sequencing used blood. The receptor set was obtained from a human donor in good health.

This clonotype was recorded a few times. V usage is TRBV20-1 and J usage is TRBJ2-7, with TRBD1 as a possible D gene (6 bases). The germline V and J ends were trimmed by 0 bases and 2 bases, with 14 bases remaining between them. Germline CDR1 DFQATT, CDR2 SNEGSKA (reference sequence). The CDR3 consists of 15 residues. CDR3 sequence: CSARDPSTGTYEQYF. The CDR3, as DNA: TGCAGTGCTAGAGATCCATCGACAGGCACCTACGAGCAGTACTTC.

This clonotype has only a few counts. This sequence joins TRBV27 and TRBJ2-1; TRBD2 matches 8 bases. V shed 1 base and J 5 bases; nucleotides not matched to a gene: 7. The CDR3 has 16 amino acids. In germline, CDR1 is MNHEY, CDR2 SMNVEV (reference sequence). CDR3 in amino acids: CASSLFSLGLDNEQFF. The CDR3, as DNA: TGTGCCAGCAGTTTATTCTCCTTGGGACTAGACAATGAGCAGTTCTTC.

Concerning this clonotype itself: An end of the junction does not agree with germline; a read error may underlie this. V usage is TRBV6-2 or TRBV6-3 and J usage is TRBJ1-2; D remains ambiguous. CDR1 MNHEY and CDR2 SVGEGT come from the germline V gene. The CDR3 length is 16 residues. CDR3: CVSSSSSRFRTYGYTF. In DNA, the CDR3 is TGTGTCAGCAGTTCCAGTTCGAGGTTTAGAACCTATGGCTACACCTTC.

This clonotype turned up a few times. The chain employs TRBV5-4 and TRBJ2-3; 8 nucleotides agree with TRBD1. In germline, CDR1 is SGHNT, CDR2 YYREEE (reference sequence). With 4 bases clipped from V and 7 bases from J, the junction kept 8 bases outside the gene matches. This CDR3 has 14 residues. CDR3: CASSIRTGSNTQYF. In nucleotides, the CDR3 is TGTGCCAGCAGCATCCGGACAGGGTCAAATACGCAGTATTTT.

This sequence joins TRBV13 and TRBJ2-7; a possible D gene is TRBD2 (7 bases). The CDR3 contains 16 residues. Trimming took off 1 base at V and 4 bases at J, with 17 bases between the two ends. Germline V lookup: CDR1 PRHDT, CDR2 FYEKMQ (reference sequence). The CDR3 protein is CASSLVAGAHGYEQYF. CDR3 DNA: TGTGCCAGCAGCTTAGTCGCGGGGGCGCACGGGTACGAGCAGTACTTC.

The sample holds a few counts of this clonotype. The DNA is omitted, as the CDR3 cannot be located on it reliably, and the CDR3 follows TCRdb's listing. The rearrangement links TRBV2 to TRBJ2-3; TRBD1 is the table's D call, not checked against the DNA. The CDR3 has 14 residues if both end residues are counted. Germline values: CDR1 SNHLY, CDR2 FYNNEI. This CDR3 reads CASILGGVTDTQYF.

This clonotype occurred a few times. This chain links TRBV20-1 with TRBJ1-5, with D possibly matching TRBD1 (6 bases). The CDR3 covers 13 residues. CDR1 is DFQATT, CDR2 SNEGSKA, per germline (reference sequence). V lost 3 bases, J lost 6 bases, and 12 bases lay in between. The CDR3 protein is CSASRGYSQPQHF. The CDR3, as DNA: TGCAGTGCTAGTAGGGGGTACAGTCAGCCCCAGCATTTT.

This chain uses TRBV7-9 with TRBJ2-7; TRBD2 matches at 10 bases. Germline lookup yields CDR1 SEHNR and CDR2 FQNEAQ (reference sequence). CDR3 length equals 15 residues. After removal of 5 bases from V and 0 bases from J, the junction contained 4 bases not matched to a gene. The CDR3 sequence is CASSQRGGHSYEQYF. As DNA, the CDR3 is TGTGCCAGCAGCCAGCGGGGGGGACACTCCTACGAGCAGTACTTC. The full variable domain, its missing parts supplied by reference TRBV7-9 and TRBJ2-7, is DTGVSQNPRHKITKRGQNVTFRCDPISEHNRLYWYRQTLGQGPEFLTYFQNEAQLEKSRLLSDRFSAERPKGSFSTLEIQRTEQGDSAMYLCASSQRGGHSYEQYFGPGTRLTVT.

V is TRBV7-6 and J is TRBJ2-7; TRBD2 aligns across 12 bases. The germline V gene has CDR1 SGHVS and CDR2 FNYEAQ. This CDR3 region has 15 residues. V gave up 5 bases and J gave up 5 bases; unmatched junction bases: 7. The CDR3 bases are TGTGCCAGCAGCCCCCGGCTAGCGGGGGGGCACGAGCAGTACTTC. It yields the protein CASSPRLAGGHEQYF.

In DNA, the CDR3 is TGTGCCAGCAGCTTAACACACGAGGGCCATCCCTACAATGAGCAGTTCTTC. Translation: CASSLTHEGHPYNEQFF. The V gene is TRBV11-2, the J gene TRBJ2-1, with D possibly being TRBD2 (5 bases). V dropped 2 bases and J dropped 2 bases, with 16 bases sitting between them. The CDR3 totals 17 residues. Germline loops: CDR1 SGHAT, CDR2 FQNNGV.

The J gene is TRBJ2-6, the V gene TRBV20-1, with TRBD1 matching 10 bases. CDR3 length: 16 amino acids. V trimming: 1 base; J trimming: 4 bases; junction bases outside the gene matches: 4. The germline V gene has CDR1 DFQATT and CDR2 SNEGSKA (reference sequence). This CDR3 reads CSARGQGAPGANVLTF. In DNA form, the CDR3 reads TGCAGTGCTAGAGGACAGGGGGCGCCCGGGGCCAACGTCCTGACTTTC.

J is TRBJ1-2 and V is TRBV19, with D unresolved. Trimming left V 3 bases short and J 6 bases short, with 20 bases between. The CDR3 sequence is 16 residues long. CDR1 is LNHDA and CDR2 is SQIVND in the germline V gene (reference sequence). DNA for the CDR3: TGTGCCAGTAGTATTCCACGAGGGTATCGACGTGATGGCTACACCTTC. This gives the protein CASSIPRGYRRDGYTF.

In its sample, this clonotype was seen a few times. The chain links TRBV9 to TRBJ2-7; D unresolved. V gave up 1 base and J gave up 0 bases, with 8 bases separating them. The CDR3 has 14 amino acids. Germline CDR1 SGDLS, CDR2 YYNGEE. The DNA of the CDR3 is TGTGCCAGCAGCGTAAGCTTAGTCTCCTACGAGCAGTACTTC. Translated, it gives CASSVSLVSYEQYF.

The chain is built from TRBV10-3 and TRBJ1-1, with TRBD1 as a possible D gene (5 bases). CDR3 length: 12 amino acids. Germline V gives CDR1 ENHRY, CDR2 SYGVKD. V lost 6 bases and J 8 bases, leaving 13 bases between the germline ends. CDR3 in DNA: TGTGCCATCAGGGGGGAGGGGCCCGAAGCTTTCTTT. This translates into CAIRGEGPEAFF.

The chain is built from TRBV5-1 and TRBJ2-3, with D perhaps being TRBD1 or TRBD2 (5 bases each). Germline CDR1 SGHRS, CDR2 YFSETQ. V lost 1 base, J lost 2 bases, and 14 bases lay in between. This CDR3 is 16 amino acids long. The CDR3 bases are TGCGCCAGCAGCTTGTATAACGGGGCAAACACAGATACGCAGTATTTT. Translating it yields CASSLYNGANTDTQYF. The full variable domain, with the rest looked up from reference TRBV5-1 and TRBJ2-3, is KAGVTQTPRYLIKTRGQQVTLSCSPISGHRSVSWYQQTPGQGLQFLFEYFSETQRNKGNFPGRFSGRQFSNSRSEMNVSTLELGDSALYLCASSLYNGANTDTQYFGPGTRLTVL.

The table lists this clonotype with a few counts. The CDR3 nucleotides are TGTGCCAGCAGTTTTCAGGGAAGCGGGGGAGGCTACACCTTC. Encoded protein: CASSFQGSGGGYTF. The chain joins TRBV12-3 or TRBV12-4 to TRBJ1-2; perhaps TRBD1 as D (5 bases). V lost 3 bases to trimming and J lost 8 bases, with 16 bases between them. The CDR3 loop spans 14 amino acids.

The table lists this clonotype with a few counts. This chain connects TRBV6-2 or TRBV6-3 to TRBJ2-5, with a weak D call TRBD2 (6 bases). Trimming stripped 5 bases from V and 1 base from J, with 11 bases between. Germline loops: CDR1 MNHEY, CDR2 SVGEGT. CDR3 length equals 14 residues. CDR3 DNA: TGTGCCAGCAGTAAGACTAGACTCCAAGAGACCCAGTACTTC. This encodes CASSKTRLQETQYF.

This clonotype was picked up a small number of times. For the CDR3, the DNA is TGTGCCAGCAAAGGGGCCTCCTACGAGCAGTACTTC. It yields the protein CASKGASYEQYF. The V call is TRBV6-2 or TRBV6-3, the J call TRBJ2-7, with D maybe TRBD1 (5 bases). Germline CDR1 MNHEY, CDR2 SVGEGT. Trimming shortened V by 7 bases and J by 0 bases, and 7 bases separated the two germline ends. The CDR3 totals 12 residues.

A few counts support this clonotype. The chain carries TRBV27 and TRBJ1-2; TRBD1 agrees at 8 bases. Germline lookup yields CDR1 MNHEY and CDR2 SMNVEV (reference sequence). Trimming cost V 2 bases and J 2 bases; bases outside gene matches: 7. The CDR3 sequence is 16 residues long. This CDR3 is CASSLIGTGLNYGYTF. The CDR3 coding sequence is TGTGCCAGCAGTTTAATTGGGACAGGATTAAACTATGGCTACACCTTC.

J is TRBJ2-3 and V is TRBV29-1; 9 nucleotides agree with TRBD1. The germline CDR1 and CDR2 sequences are SQVTM and ANQGSEA. CDR3 length: 14 residues. The V segment lost 2 bases and the J segment 4 bases; nucleotides outside the gene matches: 4. Written as DNA, the CDR3 is TGCAGCGTTGAAAAGGGACAGGGCCCAGATACGCAGTATTTT. Translated: CSVEKGQGPDTQYF.

This clonotype has a single count. The genes are TRBV29-1 and TRBJ1-2; D is perhaps TRBD1 (6 bases). Germline assignment: CDR1 SQVTM and CDR2 ANQGSEA. This CDR3 has 13 residues. Trimming left V 6 bases short and J 4 bases short, with 15 bases between. CDR3 sequence (DNA): TGCAGCGTCATCAACAGGGAGGCCTATGGCTACACCTTC. Its protein product is CSVINREAYGYTF.

To note about this clonotype: A read error may produce the germline difference seen at one junction end. The chain carries TRBV15 and TRBJ1-5, with a weak D call TRBD1 (5 bases). Germline loops: CDR1 LNHNV, CDR2 YYDKDF (reference sequence). The CDR3 sequence is 15 residues long. CDR3: CATSRGWQGNQPQHF. The CDR3 nucleotides read TGTGCCACCAGCAGGGGATGGCAGGGCAACCAGCCCCAGCATTTT.

This clonotype was counted between two and nine times. The chain employs TRBV2 and TRBJ1-2, with no clear D. The CDR3 has 12 amino acids. V dropped 7 bases and J dropped 4 bases, with 10 bases sitting between them. CDR1 and CDR2 (germline): SNHLY, FYNNEI. The chain's CDR3 is CASIELGYGYTF. CDR3 coding DNA: TGTGCCAGCATTGAGTTGGGCTATGGCTACACCTTC.

This sequence joins TRBV7-8 and TRBJ2-7; TRBD2 matches at 8 bases. Germline V gives CDR1 SGHVS, CDR2 FQNEAQ. V lost 2 bases, J lost 5 bases, and 14 bases stayed unmatched. This CDR3 spans 17 amino acids. In nucleotides, the CDR3 is TGTGCCAGCAGCTTAAGTCCCGGACTAGCTTTAGTCAACGAGCAGTACTTC. Its translation: CASSLSPGLALVNEQYF.

This clonotype was counted between two and nine times. The V gene is TRBV15, the J gene TRBJ1-6, with D uncertain. Germline V lookup: CDR1 LNHNV, CDR2 YYDKDF (reference sequence). The length of the CDR3 is 15 residues. The ends were cut back, 0 bases at V and 9 bases at J, with 12 bases in the middle. CDR3 DNA: TGTGCCACCAGCAGAGATCCTTCGCCCAGTTCACCCCTCCACTTT. It yields the protein CATSRDPSPSSPLHF.

The chain is built from TRBV7-9 and TRBJ1-1; D gene ambiguous. The CDR3 has 14 residues. Germline V gene sequence: CDR1 SEHNR, CDR2 FQNEAQ (reference sequence). The germline V and J ends were trimmed by 1 base and 5 bases, with 11 bases remaining between them. The DNA of the CDR3 is TGTGCCAGCAGCTTAGTAAGTGGTTCAACTGAAGCTTTCTTT. Its translation: CASSLVSGSTEAFF.